A selection of T cell receptor beta chains follows, all from one sample in a study of beta chain features in type 1 diabetes. This table comes from immunoSEQ multiplex PCR, and its TCRdb copy is limited to in-frame clones, with some not included. The table records around 170,000 clones, 7% to 10% of them present only once. The sequenced material came from central memory CD4+ T cells from blood. These receptors were taken from a woman aged 18-29 years in good health. The CDR3 runs from the conserved cysteine through the conserved F or W. The D gene is left open where the match is weak. A row's size may be missing; if present it is once, few, many or a size class.

V gene: TRBV27
J gene: TRBJ1-2
clone size: few
D gene: TRBD1
CDR3 DNA: TGTGCCAGCAGGTCTGGAGGGGGCGTCTATGGCTACACCTTC
CDR3 protein: CASRSGGGVYGYTF

V gene: TRBV14
J gene: TRBJ2-7
clone size: NA
D gene: TRBD2
CDR3 DNA: TGTGCCAGCCCTGGGACTAGCGGGAGATCCGAGCAGTACTTC
CDR3 protein: CASPGTSGRSEQYF

V gene: TRBV5-4
J gene: TRBJ1-6
clone size: NA
D gene: TRBD1
CDR3 DNA: TGTGCCAGCAGCTGGGCAGGGACAGGGGATTCACCCCTCCACTTT
CDR3 protein: CASSWAGTGDSPLHF

V gene: TRBV5-1
J gene: TRBJ1-5
clone size: few
D gene: TRBD1
CDR3 DNA: TGCGCCAGCAGCTTGGTAGGGGGCGGGCGCAATCAGCCCCAGCATTTT
CDR3 protein: CASSLVGGGRNQPQHF

V gene: TRBV6-1
J gene: TRBJ1-1
clone size: few
D gene: NA
CDR3 DNA: TGTGCCAGCAGTTTGTCGGTAATGAACACTGAAGCTTTCTTT
CDR3 protein: CASSLSVMNTEAFF

V gene: TRBV27
J gene: TRBJ2-7
clone size: few
D gene: TRBD1
CDR3 DNA: TGTGCCAGCAGTGGATGGGGGACAGGGACTCAAGAGCAGTACTTC
CDR3 protein: CASSGWGTGTQEQYF

V gene: TRBV4-1
J gene: TRBJ2-1
clone size: NA
D gene: TRBD2
CDR3 DNA: TGCGCCAGCAGCCAACGGACTAGCGGGGCTCACAATGAGCAGTTCTTC
CDR3 protein: CASSQRTSGAHNEQFF

V gene: TRBV7-9
J gene: TRBJ2-7
clone size: few
D gene: TRBD1
CDR3 DNA: TGTGCCAGCAGCTTAGCTGCAGGGGGCGGCGAGCAGTACTTC
CDR3 protein: CASSLAAGGGEQYF

V gene: TRBV30
J gene: TRBJ1-5
clone size: few
D gene: TRBD1
CDR3 DNA: TGTGCCTGGAGTCTGGGGACAGGGGGCAATCAGCCCCAGCATTTT
CDR3 protein: CAWSLGTGGNQPQHF

V gene: TRBV19
J gene: TRBJ2-2
clone size: few
D gene: NA
CDR3 DNA: TGTGCCAGTAGTCCGGGAAGCAGGGGAATCACCGGGGAGCTGTTTTTT
CDR3 protein: CASSPGSRGITGELFF

V gene: TRBV5-4
J gene: TRBJ2-3
clone size: few
D gene: TRBD2
CDR3 DNA: TGTGCCGCACAAGCGGGAGGGCCGGGCACAGATACGCAGTATTTT
CDR3 protein: CAAQAGGPGTDTQYF

V gene: TRBV4-2
J gene: TRBJ2-7
clone size: NA
D gene: NA
CDR3 DNA: TGTGCCAGCAGCCTTAGGGGGAGCGGGACCTCCTACGAGCAGTACTTC
CDR3 protein: CASSLRGSGTSYEQYF

V gene: TRBV6-6
J gene: TRBJ2-7
clone size: NA
D gene: TRBD2
CDR3 DNA: TGTGCCAGCACTCAGGGGGGGACTAGCGGCTACGAGCAGTACTTC
CDR3 protein: CASTQGGTSGYEQYF

V gene: TRBV30
J gene: TRBJ1-1
clone size: NA
D gene: NA
CDR3 DNA: TGTGCCTGGAGGGGAGTTCACAGCGGGAACACTGAAGCTTTCTTT
CDR3 protein: CAWRGVHSGNTEAFF

V gene: TRBV20-1
J gene: TRBJ2-1
clone size: few
D gene: NA
CDR3 DNA: TGCAGTGCTAGTCAGGGCCACGAGCAGTTCTTC
CDR3 protein: CSASQGHEQFF

V gene: TRBV15
J gene: TRBJ1-4
clone size: NA
D gene: TRBD1
CDR3 DNA: TGTGCCACCAGCCAGGGGGCGGCAGCCCTTAATGAAAAACTGTTTTTT
CDR3 protein: CATSQGAAALNEKLFF

V gene: TRBV14
J gene: TRBJ2-5
clone size: NA
D gene: NA
CDR3 DNA: TGTGCCAGCAGCCCTACCATTGGGGTCGGGGAAGAGACCCAGTACTTC
CDR3 protein: CASSPTIGVGEETQYF

V gene: TRBV5-4
J gene: TRBJ2-5
clone size: few
D gene: TRBD2
CDR3 DNA: TGTGCCAGCAGCTCCCCCGGGACTACAAAAGAGACCCAGTACTTC
CDR3 protein: CASSSPGTTKETQYF